This T cell receptor beta chain stems from a study of T-cell reconstitution after alpha-beta-depleted transplantation in children. Remarks on this clonotype: Its antigen is not known.

Study-wide findings and caveats: Newly produced T cells mostly provided counts and TCRbeta diversity after one year, as hyperexpanded clones declined. Alpha-beta T cells present about two months after transplant were reported to originate from several hundred expanded graft clones.

Construction of the TCRbeta library involved unique molecular identifiers. TCRdb passed the PCR reads through MiXCR, listing each CDR3 protein once. Here the sample spans 440,000 or so distinct CDR3 sequences, approximately 41% being singletons. This CDR3 contains 16 residues. The germline gives CDR1 MNHNS, CDR2 SASEGT. Trimming cost V 6 bases and J 3 bases; bases outside gene matches: 11. The V gene is TRBV6-1, the J gene TRBJ2-3; 8 bases are shared with TRBD2. This clonotype originated in a girl aged 2-15 years with aplastic anemia, due to receive a stem cell transplant. This specimen was PBMCs, taken before TCRalphabeta/CD19-depleted stem cell transplant. CDR3 nucleotides: TGTGCCAGCAGGGGCGGGGGGCCGGGGAGGACAGATACGCAGTATTTT. Translated: CASRGGGPGRTDTQYF.